This T cell receptor beta chain was found in a study of blood T cell repertoires in COVID-19. Study-wide context: Donors in the United States, Italy and Spain gave samples during acute or convalescent COVID-19. PBMCs, B-cell-depleted T cells, or T cells provided the cDNA or gDNA that made up the material.

As originally analysed: Reference gene primers were amplified, and this amplification served to estimate nucleated cell counts. Using immunoSEQ multiplex PCR, the repertoire was profiled, and TCRdb retains in-frame clones only, with some absent. V and J calls and clone size come straight from that table; D and trimming were deduced from the DNA. The sample lists roughly 50,000 clones, about three quarters occurring once. V gave up 6 bases and J gave up 8 bases; unmatched junction bases: 8. The CDR3 loop spans 13 amino acids. The receptor was derived from a human donor with active or convalescent COVID-19. The donor label of this sample is uncertain. The chain uses TRBV12-3 or TRBV12-4 and TRBJ1-2; 8 bases match TRBD1. Sequenced input: peripheral blood. In DNA form, the CDR3 reads TGTGCCAGCAGCCGCGGACAGGGATTGGGCTACACCTTC. The encoded protein is CASSRGQGLGYTF.